The 21 T cell receptor beta chains listed next were all sequenced from one sample in a study of blood T cell repertoires in COVID-19. Profiled with immunoSEQ multiplex PCR; TCRdb holds only in-frame clones, not every one. The sample consists of about 47,000 clones, 81% of them appearing once. The sample taken for sequencing was peripheral blood. These receptors were taken from an elderly woman with COVID-19, enrolled during active disease.

V gene TRBV2 combines with J gene TRBJ2-7; TRBD1 agrees at 9 bases. The CDR3 has 13 residues. Unmatched junction bases numbered 4, after V lost 5 bases and J lost 5 bases. Germline V gives CDR1 SNHLY, CDR2 FYNNEI. The CDR3 nucleotides read TGTGCCAGCAGTTTACAGGGGGCCCACGAGCAGTACTTC. It codes for CASSLQGAHEQYF.

The chain uses TRBV6-5 and TRBJ2-7, with a possible D match to TRBD2 (6 bases). This CDR3 region has 14 residues. Trimming pared 3 bases from V and 7 bases from J, leaving 16 bases between. The V gene's germline CDR1 is MNHEY and CDR2 SVGAGI. The CDR3: CASSYGSSVLEQYF. For the CDR3, the DNA is TGTGCCAGCAGTTATGGGTCTAGCGTTTTAGAGCAGTACTTC.

The chain couples TRBV7-8 to TRBJ2-5; possible D gene TRBD2, 5 bases. The length of the CDR3 is 12 residues. V lost 5 bases, J lost 7 bases, and 11 bases lay in between. Germline CDR1 reads SGHVS; CDR2 reads FQNEAQ. CDR3 bases: TGTGCCAGCAGCCACTTAGGAGGGACCCAGTACTTC. This sequence encodes CASSHLGGTQYF. Combining the CDR3 with reference TRBV7-8 and TRBJ2-5 gives the whole variable domain GAGVSQSPRYKVAKRGQDVALRCDPISGHVSLFWYQQALGQGPEFLTYFQNEAQLDKSGLPSDRFFAERPEGSVSTLKIQRTQQEDSAVYLCASSHLGGTQYFGPGTRLLVL.

This chain joins TRBV19 and TRBJ2-3, with a tentative D call TRBD2 (6 bases). This CDR3 spans 13 amino acids. Between the trimmed V and J ends, which lost 3 bases and 3 bases, there was a span of 7 bases. The germline CDR1 and CDR2 sequences are LNHDA and SQIVND (reference sequence). DNA of the CDR3: TGTGCCAGTAGTATCGGGGGTACAGATACGCAGTATTTT. Protein product: CASSIGGTDTQYF.

This clone showed up just once. This sequence joins TRBV18 and TRBJ2-3; D gene uncertain. The CDR3 contains 12 residues. V was shortened by 3 bases and J by 4 bases, with 5 bases between the two germline ends. Germline CDR1 reads KGHSH; CDR2 reads LQKENI. The CDR3 spells CASSPGADTQYF. The CDR3 region has the DNA TGTGCCAGCTCACCTGGAGCAGATACGCAGTATTTT. Based on the CDR3 plus reference TRBV18 and TRBJ2-3, the full variable domain is NAGVMQNPRHLVRRRGQEARLRCSPMKGHSHVYWYRQLPEEGLKFMVYLQKENIIDESGMPKERFSAEFPKEGPSILRIQQVVRGDSAAYFCASSPGADTQYFGPGTRLTVL.

V is TRBV28 and J is TRBJ1-2; D is perhaps TRBD1 (5 bases). The V end lost 5 bases, the J end lost 8 bases, and 15 bases lay between the germline ends. The germline CDR1 and CDR2 sequences are MDHEN and SYDVKM. The CDR3 sequence is 13 residues long. The CDR3 sequence: CASSALTVPGYTF. The CDR3 DNA reads as TGTGCCAGCAGTGCCCTGACAGTTCCCGGCTACACCTTC.

The chain joins TRBV12-3 or TRBV12-4 to TRBJ2-1; no reliable D call. V dropped 10 bases and J dropped 0 bases, with 10 bases sitting between them. The CDR3 consists of 13 residues. The CDR3, as DNA: TGTGCCACCACTGTATCCTCCTACAATGAGCAGTTCTTC. Its protein is CATTVSSYNEQFF.

The V call is TRBV18, the J call TRBJ1-1; D ambiguous. CDR1 KGHSH and CDR2 LQKENI come from the germline V gene. Between the trimmed V and J ends, which lost 3 bases and 0 bases, there was a span of 14 bases. CDR3 length equals 16 residues. The CDR3 loop is CASSPFKDTVNTEAFF. The CDR3 DNA is TGTGCCAGCTCACCTTTCAAAGACACGGTGAACACTGAAGCTTTCTTT.

This clone was counted between two and nine times. The chain uses TRBV6-5 and TRBJ2-7; D might be TRBD2 (6 bases). Between the trimmed V and J ends, which lost 5 bases and 0 bases, there was a span of 11 bases. Germline V gene sequence: CDR1 MNHEY, CDR2 SVGAGI. This CDR3 has 14 amino acids. The CDR3 protein is CASSREPPSYEQYF. CDR3 in DNA: TGTGCCAGCAGTCGGGAGCCACCCTCCTACGAGCAGTACTTC.

This clone appeared once. The V gene is TRBV9, the J gene TRBJ2-5; D is ambiguous. Germline CDR1 SGDLS, CDR2 YYNGEE. CDR3 length equals 14 residues. The V end lost 0 bases, the J end lost 2 bases, and 8 bases lay between the germline ends. The CDR3: CASSVADWQETQYF. The CDR3 bases are TGTGCCAGCAGCGTAGCCGACTGGCAAGAGACCCAGTACTTC.

The chain recombines TRBV29-1 with TRBJ2-7; no definite D call. The CDR3 covers 12 residues. Germline-derived CDR1 and CDR2 are SQVTM and ANQGSEA. Trimming pared 3 bases from V and 0 bases from J, leaving 6 bases between. CDR3 sequence reads: CSVEGYSYEQYF. The DNA for the CDR3 is TGCAGCGTTGAGGGCTACTCCTACGAGCAGTACTTC.

The rearrangement uses TRBV19 and TRBJ2-7, with a possible D match to TRBD1 (5 bases). The CDR3 is made up of 13 amino acids. The germline V and J ends were trimmed by 4 bases and 7 bases, with 14 bases remaining between them. Germline V gene data show CDR1 as LNHDA and CDR2 as SQIVND (reference sequence). The CDR3 here is CASSTAGHNEQYF. The CDR3 nucleotides read TGTGCCAGTAGTACCGCAGGGCATAATGAGCAGTACTTC.

The genes are TRBV5-6 and TRBJ2-7; maybe TRBD2 (5 bases). CDR1 SGHDT and CDR2 YYEEEE come from the germline V gene. CDR3 length: 16 amino acids. V gave up 5 bases and J gave up 6 bases, with 24 bases separating them. Here the CDR3 reads CASRDGPGFGIFEQYF. The CDR3 DNA sequence: TGTGCCAGCAGGGACGGACCGGGATTTGGGATCTTCGAGCAGTACTTC.

This clone was counted a few times. V gene TRBV7-9 combines with J gene TRBJ2-7, with D uncertain. The germline gives CDR1 SEHNR, CDR2 FQNEAQ (reference sequence). V lost 1 base, J lost 6 bases, and 13 bases lay in between. This CDR3 spans 14 amino acids. CDR3 DNA: TGTGCCAGCAGCTTAGAGCTCAGGCCCTCCGAGCAGTACTTC. Protein product: CASSLELRPSEQYF.

This clone was observed a handful of times. This chain connects TRBV30 to TRBJ1-5; D is undetermined. This CDR3 is 14 amino acids long. Germline lookup yields CDR1 GTSNPN and CDR2 SVGIG (reference sequence). V gave up 5 bases and J gave up 4 bases, with 15 bases separating them. The CDR3 sequence is CAWGGGPENQPQHF. In DNA form, the CDR3 reads TGTGCCTGGGGTGGAGGGCCCGAGAATCAGCCCCAGCATTTT.

The chain uses TRBV7-9 and TRBJ2-5; a weak D match, TRBD1 (6 bases). The CDR3 sequence is 14 residues long. Per germline, CDR1 SEHNR and CDR2 FQNEAQ (reference sequence). V shed 5 bases and J shed 1 base, with 11 bases lying between them. The CDR3 loop is CASSPQGSQETQYF. As DNA, the CDR3 is TGTGCCAGCAGCCCACAGGGATCCCAAGAGACCCAGTACTTC.

The gene calls are TRBV7-2 and TRBJ1-2, with D possibly TRBD1 on 6 matching bases. Germline CDR1 reads SGHTA; CDR2 reads FQGNSA. V was shortened by 5 bases and J by 2 bases, with 12 bases between the two germline ends. The CDR3 extends over 14 amino acids. CDR3 nucleotide sequence: TGTGCCAGCAGCCTACAAGGGGGAAACTATGGCTACACCTTC. Amino acids: CASSLQGGNYGYTF.

The rearrangement uses TRBV29-1 and TRBJ1-2, with 7 bases identical to TRBD1. The CDR3 totals 13 residues. Germline V gene sequence: CDR1 SQVTM, CDR2 ANQGSEA. V trimming: 7 bases; J trimming: 6 bases; junction bases outside the gene matches: 11. CDR3 sequence reads: CSAETGMRDGYTF. In DNA form, the CDR3 reads TGCAGCGCCGAGACAGGGATGCGTGATGGCTACACCTTC.

This sequence joins TRBV2 and TRBJ2-4; TRBD1 matches 7 bases. From germline, CDR1 is SNHLY and CDR2 FYNNEI. The CDR3 covers 20 residues. J was trimmed by 0 bases and V by 5 bases; bases with no gene match: 19. The CDR3 protein is CASSSHTILMRGLAKNIQYF. CDR3 sequence (DNA): TGTGCCAGCAGTTCCCATACAATCCTAATGAGGGGGCTAGCCAAAAACATTCAGTACTTC.

This sequence joins TRBV29-1 and TRBJ2-7; 9 bases are a match to TRBD2. CDR1 is SQVTM, CDR2 ANQGSEA, per germline. With 4 bases clipped from V and 4 bases from J, the junction kept 2 bases outside the gene matches. CDR3 length: 12 residues. The CDR3 nucleotides read TGCAGCGTTGCTAGCGGGAAGTACGAGCAGTACTTC. This translates into CSVASGKYEQYF.

This chain connects TRBV18 to TRBJ2-2; no clear D gene. V lost 4 bases and J 2 bases, leaving 14 bases between the germline ends. Germline V gene sequence: CDR1 KGHSH, CDR2 LQKENI. CDR3 size: 16 residues. CDR3 region: CASSRSSLINTGELFF. Written as DNA, the CDR3 is TGTGCCAGCTCACGAAGTAGCTTGATCAACACCGGGGAGCTGTTTTTT. Full variable domain (outside the CDR3, taken from reference TRBV18 and TRBJ2-2): NAGVMQNPRHLVRRRGQEARLRCSPMKGHSHVYWYRQLPEEGLKFMVYLQKENIIDESGMPKERFSAEFPKEGPSILRIQQVVRGDSAAYFCASSRSSLINTGELFFGEGSRLTVL.